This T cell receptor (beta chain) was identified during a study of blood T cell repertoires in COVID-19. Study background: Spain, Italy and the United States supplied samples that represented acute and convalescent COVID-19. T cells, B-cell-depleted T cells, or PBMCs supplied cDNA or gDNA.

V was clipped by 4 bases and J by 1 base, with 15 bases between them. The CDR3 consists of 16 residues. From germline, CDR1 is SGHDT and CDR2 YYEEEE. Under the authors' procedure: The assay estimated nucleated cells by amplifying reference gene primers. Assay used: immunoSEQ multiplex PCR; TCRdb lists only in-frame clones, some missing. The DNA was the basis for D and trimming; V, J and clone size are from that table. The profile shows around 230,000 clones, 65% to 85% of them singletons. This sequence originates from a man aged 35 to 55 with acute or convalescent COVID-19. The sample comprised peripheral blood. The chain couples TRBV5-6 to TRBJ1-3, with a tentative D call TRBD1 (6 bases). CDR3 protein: CASSPLYRESGNTIYF. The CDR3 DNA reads TGTGCCAGCAGCCCCCTCTACAGGGAATCTGGAAACACCATATATTTT.